What follows describes a single T cell receptor (beta chain). Primers included in the PCR were 60 Vbeta and 13 Jbeta primers. The assay was immunoSEQ multiplex PCR, and TCRdb's table has in-frame clones only and misses some. This sample carries about 180,000 clones, 65% to 85% of them seen once, and the ten largest clones take under 2.5%. Deletions cut 1 base from V and 2 bases from J, with 7 bases between. This CDR3 is built from 14 residues. From germline, CDR1 is SGHDT and CDR2 YYEEEE. The data are from a study of cytomegalovirus exposure and HLA in healthy donors. The specimen was PBMCs. The receptor comes from a man aged 60-69 years in good health and CMV-seronegative. The chain uses TRBV5-6 and TRBJ1-3, with TRBD1 as a possible D gene (5 bases). The CDR3 region is CASSLPGTGNTIYF. CDR3 DNA sequence: TGTGCCAGCAGCTTGCCAGGGACTGGAAACACCATATATTTT.